The source of this TCR beta chain is a study of blood T cell repertoires in COVID-19. Study context: Sites across the United States, Italy and Spain contributed samples from acute and convalescent COVID-19. The analysed material was cDNA or gDNA that came from T cells, B-cell-depleted T cells, or PBMCs.

Original data processing: Nucleated cell number was recorded as an estimate derived from reference gene primer amplification. Clones were sequenced by immunoSEQ multiplex PCR, and TCRdb holds only the in-frame ones, with some missing. V and J calls and clone size follow that table, whereas D and trimming were derived from the DNA. Counted here are about 260,000 clones, around 87% occurring once; the ten biggest clones make up about 1.4%. Germline trimming cut 5 bases from V and 4 bases from J; bases unmatched to any gene: 4. CDR3 length: 13 residues. Germline V gene lookup returns CDR1 SGHTA and CDR2 FQGTGA.

The specimen sequenced was peripheral blood. The clonotype was recovered from a woman aged 40-49 years who had recovered from COVID-19. The chain joins TRBV7-3 to TRBJ1-2, with TRBD1 identical over 7 bases. CDR3 region: CASSPGGSYGYTF. The CDR3 nucleotides read TGTGCCAGCAGCCCAGGGGGAAGCTATGGCTACACCTTC. Variable domain in full (rest from reference TRBV7-3 and TRBJ1-2): GAGVSQTPSNKVTEKGKYVELRCDPISGHTALYWYRQSLGQGPEFLIYFQGTGAADDSGLPNDRFFAVRPEGSVSTLKIQRTERGDSAVYLCASSPGGSYGYTFGSGTRLTVV.